This TCR beta chain was sequenced during a study of memory B cells and T cells in multiple sclerosis. TCRdb's copy holds only in-frame clones and misses some; the assay was immunoSEQ multiplex PCR. The sample lists fewer than 40,000 clones, about 84% occurring once. Whole-study results and caveats: Normalization was needed because clone-set size differences affected shared clonotype counts.

Looked up from germline, CDR1 is LNHDA and CDR2 is SQIVND (reference sequence). The CDR3 consists of 14 residues. Trimming cost V 5 bases and J 7 bases; bases outside gene matches: 10. In regard to this clone: Its antigen is not identified.

After stimulus-free culture, autoproliferating CFSE-dim and non-proliferating CFSE-high T cells were sequenced separately. Replicate wells were pooled after six to eight days of stimulus-free culture of about 47 million CFSE-labeled PBMCs. The PBMCs received 0.45 to 0.6 uM CFSE and serum-free culture with no added stimuli. The sequence was obtained from a human donor with multiple sclerosis. The sample was PBMCs from blood kept in culture. The J gene is TRBJ1-1, the V gene TRBV19, with 7 bases that match TRBD1. The chain's CDR3 is CASSATGRGGEAFF. The CDR3 DNA follows: TGTGCCAGTAGTGCGACAGGGAGGGGAGGTGAAGCTTTCTTT.